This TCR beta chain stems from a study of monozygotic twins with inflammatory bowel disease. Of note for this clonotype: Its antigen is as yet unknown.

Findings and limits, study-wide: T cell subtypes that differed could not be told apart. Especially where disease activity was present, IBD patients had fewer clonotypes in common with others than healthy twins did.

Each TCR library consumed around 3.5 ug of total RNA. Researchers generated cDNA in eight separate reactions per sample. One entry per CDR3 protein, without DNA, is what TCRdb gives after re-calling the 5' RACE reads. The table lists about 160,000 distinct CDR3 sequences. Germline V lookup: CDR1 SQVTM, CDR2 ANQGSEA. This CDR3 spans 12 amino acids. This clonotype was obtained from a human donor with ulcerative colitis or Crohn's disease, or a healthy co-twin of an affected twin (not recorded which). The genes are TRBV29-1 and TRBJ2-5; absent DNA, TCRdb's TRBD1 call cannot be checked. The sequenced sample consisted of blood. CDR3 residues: CSVEQGQETQYF.